The rows below give T cell receptor beta chains drawn from one sample of a study of cytomegalovirus exposure and HLA in healthy donors. Assay used: immunoSEQ multiplex PCR; TCRdb lists only in-frame clones, some missing. The profile covers 120,000 or so clones, with around 85% appearing a single time and less than 7.5% taken by the ten largest. The sample comprised PBMCs. Every receptor here comes from a man between 25 and 39 years old in good health and CMV-seropositive. Both conserved end residues are part of each CDR3. A D gene is named only where the DNA matches it firmly. Not every row has a clone size; where given, it reads once, few, many or a size class.

J: TRBJ1-4
size: few
D: NA
V: TRBV5-1
length: 15
DNA: TGCGCCAGCAGCTTGGGGGGAGCAACTAATGAAAAACTGTTTTTT
CDR3: CASSLGGATNEKLFF

J: TRBJ1-2
size: once
D: TRBD1
V: TRBV7-4
length: 15
DNA: TGTGCCAGCAGCTTAGGGGACAGGGAACTCTATGGCTACACCTTC
CDR3: CASSLGDRELYGYTF

J: TRBJ2-1
size: NA
D: TRBD2
V: TRBV29-1
length: 14
DNA: TGCAGCGTAGACGGGACTAGCGGTTACAATGAGCAGTTCTTC
CDR3: CSVDGTSGYNEQFF

J: TRBJ2-7
size: once
D: TRBD2
V: TRBV19
length: 18
DNA: TGTGCCAGTAGTATTTTTCTGCCGCCCGAGCGGGAGAACTACGAGCAGTACTTC
CDR3: CASSIFLPPERENYEQYF

J: TRBJ2-1
size: NA
D: TRBD2
V: TRBV27
length: 16
DNA: TGTGCCAGCTCACGCCCCGGGACTAGCAACTACAATGAGCAGTTCTTC
CDR3: CASSRPGTSNYNEQFF

J: TRBJ1-1
size: few
D: TRBD1
V: TRBV19
length: 13
DNA: TGTGCCGGACACAGGGGCAAGGGCACTGAAGCTTTCTTT
CDR3: CAGHRGKGTEAFF

J: TRBJ1-3
size: NA
D: TRBD1
V: TRBV6-1
length: 16
DNA: TGTGCCAGCAGTGAAGCAGGGGGCTCCGGTGGAAACACCATATATTTT
CDR3: CASSEAGGSGGNTIYF

J: TRBJ2-1
size: NA
D: TRBD2
V: TRBV7-9
length: 14
DNA: TGTGCCAGCAGGGGAGCGGGGGGATCCAATGAGCAGTTCTTC
CDR3: CASRGAGGSNEQFF

J: TRBJ2-5
size: NA
D: TRBD2
V: TRBV7-6
length: 16
DNA: TGTGCCAGCAGCGAACGACTAGCGGGGGGGCGAGAGACCCAGTACTTC
CDR3: CASSERLAGGRETQYF

J: TRBJ1-1
size: once
D: NA
V: TRBV18
length: 15
DNA: TGTGCCAGCTCACCACGAGGGGAGGGAAGCACTGAAGCTTTCTTT
CDR3: CASSPRGEGSTEAFF

J: TRBJ2-2
size: NA
D: TRBD2
V: TRBV7-2
length: 15
DNA: TGTGCCAGCAGCTTATGGCGGGGGGGTGCCGGGGAGCTGTTTTTT
CDR3: CASSLWRGGAGELFF

J: TRBJ1-2
size: NA
D: NA
V: TRBV10-3
length: 15
DNA: TGTGCCATCAGTGAGTCGGAAGGCAGGGATTCTGGCTACACCTTC
CDR3: CAISESEGRDSGYTF

J: TRBJ1-2
size: NA
D: TRBD1
V: TRBV19
length: 11
DNA: TGTGCCACCCAGGGGGCGGATGACTACACCTTC
CDR3: CATQGADDYTF

J: TRBJ1-3
size: NA
D: TRBD1
V: TRBV9
length: 17
DNA: TGTGCCAGCAGTTTAGACCCGGGACAGACCTCTGGAAACACCATATATTTT
CDR3: CASSLDPGQTSGNTIYF

J: TRBJ2-1
size: NA
D: TRBD1
V: TRBV18
length: 15
DNA: TGTGCCAGCTCACTGGGACAGTCTTCTTACAATGAGCAGTTCTTC
CDR3: CASSLGQSSYNEQFF

J: TRBJ1-5
size: once
D: NA
V: TRBV10-3
length: 12
DNA: TGTGCCGCCCTTACCCCCGGAGGAGCCCAGCATTTT
CDR3: CAALTPGGAQHF

J: TRBJ1-5
size: NA
D: TRBD1
V: TRBV30
length: 15
DNA: TGTGCCTGGGGTCGCCGACAGGGCCTTTTTGAGCCCCAGCATTTT
CDR3: CAWGRRQGLFEPQHF

J: TRBJ2-7
size: NA
D: TRBD1
V: TRBV11-2
length: 13
DNA: TGTGCCAGCAGCCGGGACAGGGCGGATGAGCAGTACTTC
CDR3: CASSRDRADEQYF

J: TRBJ1-4
size: NA
D: NA
V: TRBV7-7
length: 13
DNA: TGTGCCAGCAGCTTGTCCCCGAATGAAAAACTGTTTTTT
CDR3: CASSLSPNEKLFF

J: TRBJ1-1
size: NA
D: NA
V: TRBV7-3
length: 13
DNA: TGTGCCAGCAGCTCAAACATGAACACTGAAGCTTTCTTT
CDR3: CASSSNMNTEAFF

J: TRBJ1-1
size: NA
D: TRBD1
V: TRBV19
length: 15
DNA: TGTGCCAGTAGTCCAGGGACAGCCATGAACACTGAAGCTTTCTTT
CDR3: CASSPGTAMNTEAFF

J: TRBJ1-1
size: NA
D: NA
V: TRBV25-1
length: 14
DNA: TGTGCCAGCAGTTCCCGGACGGAGGGTACTGAAGCTTTCTTT
CDR3: CASSSRTEGTEAFF

J: TRBJ2-2
size: NA
D: NA
V: TRBV19
length: 16
DNA: TGTGCCAGTAGTCCTCGTAGGTCCGGGGAAGGCGGGGAGCTGTTTTTT
CDR3: CASSPRRSGEGGELFF

J: TRBJ2-3
size: NA
D: TRBD2
V: TRBV5-1
length: 15
DNA: TGCGCCAGCAGCCACCTAGCGGGGTATGCAGATACGCAGTATTTT
CDR3: CASSHLAGYADTQYF

J: TRBJ2-1
size: once
D: NA
V: TRBV4-2
length: 13
DNA: TGTGCCAGCAGCCAAGATGGCGCAGGTGAGCAGTTCTTC
CDR3: CASSQDGAGEQFF

J: TRBJ2-5
size: few
D: NA
V: TRBV5-6
length: 15
DNA: TGTGCCAGCAGCGCACAAACAGGGAACCAAGAGACCCAGTACTTC
CDR3: CASSAQTGNQETQYF

J: TRBJ2-3
size: NA
D: TRBD1
V: TRBV2
length: 16
DNA: TGTGCCAGCAGTGAAGTGGGACAGGCTAGCACAGATACGCAGTATTTT
CDR3: CASSEVGQASTDTQYF

J: TRBJ2-2
size: NA
D: NA
V: TRBV9
length: 17
DNA: TGTGCCAGCAAGCGTAGAGGAGGGGGCGCCGACACCGGGGAGCTGTTTTTT
CDR3: CASKRRGGGADTGELFF

J: TRBJ2-5
size: NA
D: NA
V: TRBV5-4
length: 14
DNA: TGTGCCAGCAGCCCCAACCGGGACCAAGAGACCCAGTACTTC
CDR3: CASSPNRDQETQYF

J: TRBJ2-1
size: NA
D: TRBD2
V: TRBV5-4
length: 16
DNA: TGTGCCAGCAGCTTGGACTTAGCGGGGGGGGCCCAAGAGCAGTTCTTC
CDR3: CASSLDLAGGAQEQFF

J: TRBJ2-3
size: NA
D: NA
V: TRBV12-5
length: 14
DNA: TGTGCTAGTGGTTGGGGCAGGGGAGTGGATACGCAGTATTTT
CDR3: CASGWGRGVDTQYF

J: TRBJ1-2
size: once
D: TRBD1
V: TRBV6-5
length: 16
DNA: TGTGCCAGCAGTTACTCTTGGACAGGGGGCGCTTATGGCTACACCTTC
CDR3: CASSYSWTGGAYGYTF

J: TRBJ2-5
size: NA
D: TRBD1
V: TRBV7-9
length: 14
DNA: TGTGCCAGCAGCCACCGGGACAGCATAGAGACCCAGTACTTC
CDR3: CASSHRDSIETQYF

J: TRBJ1-2
size: NA
D: NA
V: TRBV19
length: 15
DNA: TGTGCCAGTAGTACGAACCCGGGACTGACCAATGGCTACACCTTC
CDR3: CASSTNPGLTNGYTF

J: TRBJ1-2
size: NA
D: TRBD1
V: TRBV15
length: 14
DNA: TGTGCCACCAGCAGAGACAGGGACAGTGTGGGCTACACCTTC
CDR3: CATSRDRDSVGYTF

J: TRBJ2-1
size: NA
D: TRBD2
V: TRBV4-3
length: 15
DNA: TGCGCCAGCAGCCGAAGTAGCGGGGGATACAATGAGCAGTTCTTC
CDR3: CASSRSSGGYNEQFF

J: TRBJ2-5
size: NA
D: TRBD2
V: TRBV4-2
length: 16
DNA: TGTGCCAGCGATTCGGGACCGGGACTAGCTGGAGAGACCCAGTACTTC
CDR3: CASDSGPGLAGETQYF

J: TRBJ1-3
size: NA
D: TRBD1
V: TRBV9
length: 19
DNA: TGTGCCAGCAGCGTAGGGGCGGGACAGGCCCCCGATAATGGAATCACCATATATTTT
CDR3: CASSVGAGQAPDNGITIYF

J: TRBJ2-5
size: NA
D: NA
V: TRBV5-1
length: 15
DNA: TGCGCCAGCAGCAAAGACAGCGATATTCAAGAGACCCAGTACTTC
CDR3: CASSKDSDIQETQYF

J: TRBJ2-3
size: NA
D: NA
V: TRBV6-5
length: 14
DNA: TGTGCCAGCAGAAGACTCGCTAGCACAGATACGCAGTATTTT
CDR3: CASRRLASTDTQYF

J: TRBJ1-1
size: NA
D: NA
V: TRBV10-3
length: 13
DNA: TGTGCCACCCAGGGACAACCGAACACTGAAGCTTTCTTT
CDR3: CATQGQPNTEAFF

J: TRBJ1-5
size: NA
D: NA
V: TRBV27
length: 14
DNA: TGTGCCAGCAGTTTCCGAGAGGGGGTGGGGCCCCAGCATTTT
CDR3: CASSFREGVGPQHF

J: TRBJ2-5
size: NA
D: NA
V: TRBV27
length: 15
DNA: TGTGCCAGCAGTTTATCGAAACTATCACAAGAGACCCAGTACTTC
CDR3: CASSLSKLSQETQYF

J: TRBJ2-5
size: NA
D: NA
V: TRBV5-6
length: 14
DNA: TGTGCCAGCAGCGCCTCGGGTTTTGAAGAGACCCAGTACTTC
CDR3: CASSASGFEETQYF

J: TRBJ2-7
size: NA
D: NA
V: TRBV5-6
length: 15
DNA: TGTGCCAGCAGCCCAACCGGGACTCTAGCCTACGAGCAGTACTTC
CDR3: CASSPTGTLAYEQYF

J: TRBJ1-2
size: few
D: NA
V: TRBV6-5
length: 15
DNA: TGTGCCAGCAGTTACGCTCAGTGGCCAGGGGACGGCTACACCTTC
CDR3: CASSYAQWPGDGYTF

J: TRBJ2-5
size: NA
D: NA
V: TRBV27
length: 15
DNA: TGTGCCAGCAGCCCCGGGTGGGCAGGGGCGAAGACCCAGTACTTC
CDR3: CASSPGWAGAKTQYF

J: TRBJ2-7
size: NA
D: NA
V: TRBV11-2
length: 15
DNA: TGTGCCAGCAGCTTAATGAGGGGGACCTCCTACGAGCAGTACTTC
CDR3: CASSLMRGTSYEQYF

J: TRBJ1-1
size: few
D: NA
V: TRBV29-1
length: 11
DNA: TGCAGCGCCGGGGAGGGGACTGAAGCTTTCTTT
CDR3: CSAGEGTEAFF

J: TRBJ2-7
size: NA
D: NA
V: TRBV6-1
length: 11
DNA: TGTGCCAGCAGGCGATCCTACGAGCAGTACTTC
CDR3: CASRRSYEQYF

J: TRBJ2-2
size: NA
D: TRBD1
V: TRBV5-5
length: 20
DNA: TGTGCCAGCAGGTTTATGCGGGACAGGCTACTAACTTCGAACACCGGGGAGCTGTTTTTT
CDR3: CASRFMRDRLLTSNTGELFF

J: TRBJ1-1
size: NA
D: NA
V: TRBV5-1
length: 14
DNA: TGCGCCAGCAGGCCAGGGGTGGGGAACACTGAAGCTTTCTTT
CDR3: CASRPGVGNTEAFF